This entry concerns a single TCR beta chain. Its antigen is as yet unknown. Healthy HIV-negative adults without recent acute infections or vaccinations served as donors. The data are from a study of shared clonotypes between healthy human individuals. Study-level results: Measured sharing among donors was expected to vary with sequencing depth.

This CDR3 region has 18 residues. Looked up from germline, CDR1 is SGDLS and CDR2 is YYNGEE. Trimming shortened V by 0 bases and J by 1 base, and 17 bases separated the two germline ends. Assay used: immunoSEQ multiplex PCR; TCRdb lists only in-frame clones, some missing. The table shows around 2.5 million clones, with 93% occurring only once. The sequence was obtained from a man aged 18 to 29 in good health. Some clones in this sample may be carry-over from other donors' samples. Sequencing used naive CD4+ T cells from PBMCs. As to subset: CD45RA+ positively selected. This chain links TRBV9 with TRBJ2-1, with a possible D match to TRBD1 (6 bases). Written as DNA, the CDR3 is TGTGCCAGCAGCGTAGGAGCCCTTACCGGGACATCCTACAATGAGCAGTTCTTC. Translation gives CASSVGALTGTSYNEQFF.